This T cell receptor (beta chain) appears in the sequencing data of a study of identical twins. In this sample, this clonotype turned up a few times. Germline CDR1 reads ENHRY; CDR2 reads SYGVKD. The V gene lost 7 bases and the J gene lost 10 bases, with 11 bases spanning the gap. The CDR3 consists of 11 residues. With no exceptions, donors were healthy Caucasians. TCRdb reprocessed the 5' RACE reads via MiXCR and lists one record per CDR3 protein. The sample carries hundreds of thousands of distinct CDR3 sequences, around an eighth recorded once. This same sample was also taken into another study, of yellow fever vaccine responses in identical twins. From that paper: In identical twins, vaccine T cell responses appeared partly shared and partly individual.

Sequenced sample: CD8+ T cells sorted from blood. This chain uses TRBV10-3 with TRBJ2-1; the D call may be TRBD1 or TRBD2 (6 bases each). The receptor's source is a woman aged 18-29 years in good health. CDR3 residues: CAITGGDEQFF. The CDR3 DNA follows: TGTGCCATCACCGGGGGCGACGAGCAGTTCTTC.